The 14 T cell receptor beta chains below all came from one sample that was sequenced in a study of blood T cells in healthy people across ages. PCR was performed a second time for about 7 to 11 cycles using a sample-barcoded 5' primer and a J-beta primer mix. TCRdb independently ran MiXCR on the 5' RACE reads; one entry per CDR3 protein. This table has 500,000 to 600,000 distinct CDR3 sequences, approximately 25% appearing once. The specimen sequenced was blood. These receptors were collected from an older woman in good health.

There are a few counts of this clonotype. The chain uses TRBV20-1 and TRBJ2-3, with 7 positions matching TRBD1. Germline loops: CDR1 DFQATT, CDR2 SNEGSKA (reference sequence). J was trimmed by 3 bases and V by 1 base; bases with no gene match: 7. The CDR3 loop spans 15 amino acids. The CDR3 sequence is CSARALDRATDTQYF. CDR3 nucleotide sequence: TGCAGTGCTAGAGCATTAGACAGGGCGACAGATACGCAGTATTTT.

The chain recombines TRBV12-3 or TRBV12-4 with TRBJ1-4; 7 nucleotides line up with TRBD1. The CDR3 loop spans 14 amino acids. Trimming cost V 6 bases and J 3 bases; bases outside gene matches: 4. DNA for the CDR3: TGTGCCAGCAGGAGACAGGGTTCTAATGAAAAACTGTTTTTT. Amino acid sequence: CASRRQGSNEKLFF.

The V call is TRBV20-1, the J call TRBJ2-5, with D uncertain. The V end was cut by 4 bases, the J end by 0 bases, with 15 bases between. This CDR3 has 15 amino acids. The germline V gene encodes CDR1 DFQATT and CDR2 SNEGSKA (reference sequence). CDR3 sequence: CSATPRAPDQETQYF. CDR3 bases: TGCAGTGCTACCCCTAGAGCGCCCGACCAAGAGACCCAGTACTTC.

The chain carries TRBV14 and TRBJ1-1; the D is unclear. The CDR3 totals 13 residues. CDR1 SGHDN and CDR2 FVKESK come from the germline V gene. Trimming stripped 4 bases from V and 8 bases from J, with 14 bases between. CDR3 nucleotides: TGTGCCAGCAGCCCGCGGGTAGTAGGGGAAGCTTTCTTT. It specifies CASSPRVVGEAFF.

This clonotype was picked up many times. CDR3 amino acids: CASSSPRDRKETQYF. In DNA form, the CDR3 reads TGTGCCAGCAGTTCGCCTAGGGACAGAAAAGAGACCCAGTACTTC. The rearrangement uses TRBV27 and TRBJ2-5; 7 bases agree with TRBD1. The CDR3 contains 15 residues. V was clipped by 4 bases and J by 3 bases; unmatched bases: 8. In germline, CDR1 is MNHEY, CDR2 SMNVEV (reference sequence).

This rearrangement joins TRBV5-1 to TRBJ2-3, with 9 positions matching TRBD2. The CDR3 loop spans 17 amino acids. Germline CDR1 and CDR2: SGHRS and YFSETQ. The V and J ends lost 1 base and 3 bases, in that order; junction bases with no gene match: 9. The chain's CDR3 is CASSLTSGHKGTDTQYF. CDR3 in DNA: TGCGCCAGCAGCTTGACTAGCGGGCATAAGGGAACAGATACGCAGTATTTT.

The J gene is TRBJ1-2, the V gene TRBV14; D is unclear. In germline, CDR1 is SGHDN, CDR2 FVKESK. The CDR3 is 14 residues long. Trimming cost V 1 base and J 2 bases, with 8 bases left between them. Here the CDR3 reads CASSQVEQNYGYTF. The CDR3 DNA is TGTGCCAGCAGCCAAGTCGAACAAAACTATGGCTACACCTTC.

The chain joins TRBV6-1 to TRBJ2-4; D ambiguous. CDR1 MNHNS and CDR2 SASEGT come from the germline V gene. CDR3 length equals 13 residues. Trimming took off 6 bases at V and 8 bases at J, with 14 bases between the two ends. CDR3 sequence (DNA): TGTGCCAGCAGCCATCTTGAATCGGACATTCAGTACTTC. This codes for CASSHLESDIQYF.

The rearrangement uses TRBV5-1 and TRBJ2-1; perhaps TRBD1 as D (5 bases). Germline CDR1 is SGHRS and CDR2 is YFSETQ. V was clipped by 3 bases and J by 6 bases, with 16 bases between them. This CDR3 region has 15 residues. This CDR3 reads CASSSDQGLINEQFF. The CDR3 DNA follows: TGCGCCAGCAGCTCCGATCAGGGTTTGATCAATGAGCAGTTCTTC.

The V and J genes are TRBV12-3 or TRBV12-4 and TRBJ2-3; 10 bases fit TRBD2. Unmatched junction bases numbered 8, after V lost 5 bases and J lost 3 bases. This CDR3 contains 16 residues. CDR3 DNA: TGTGCCAGCAGTCCCGCTAGCGGGGGATTGACAGATACGCAGTATTTT. As protein: CASSPASGGLTDTQYF.

The chain recombines TRBV10-3 with TRBJ1-2, with D perhaps matching TRBD1 (6 bases). The CDR3 length is 15 residues. Germline loops: CDR1 ENHRY, CDR2 SYGVKD. Trimming took off 8 bases at V and 1 base at J, with 17 bases between the two ends. The DNA for the CDR3 is TGTGCCATCCGTCCTTTCACAGGGAATAACTATGGCTACACCTTC. This codes for CAIRPFTGNNYGYTF.

The J gene is TRBJ2-5, the V gene TRBV10-3; 11 bases map to TRBD1. The J call is in doubt because the DNA end fits TRBJ2-7 better. The CDR3 totals 13 residues. Per the germline V gene, CDR1 is ENHRY and CDR2 is SYGVKD. The DNA of the CDR3 is TGTGCCATCATGGGACAGGGGGCCTACGAGCAGTACTTC. Its translation is CAIMGQGAYEQYF.

The chain employs TRBV29-1 and TRBJ1-2; D gene unclear. Germline V CDR1 and CDR2: SQVTM, ANQGSEA. The CDR3 is 13 amino acids. The germline V and J ends were trimmed by 8 bases and 8 bases, with 21 bases remaining between them. This CDR3 reads CSPGSSRRCGYTF. In DNA form, the CDR3 reads TGCAGCCCCGGGTCGTCGAGAAGGTGCGGCTACACCTTC.

This clonotype occurred a few times. The chain uses TRBV10-3 and TRBJ2-3, with D unclear. The CDR3 totals 14 residues. Germline CDR1 and CDR2: ENHRY and SYGVKD. V dropped 5 bases and J dropped 4 bases, with 13 bases sitting between them. DNA for the CDR3: TGTGCCATCAGTAGGCTCGCAACGTCAGATACGCAGTATTTT. This sequence encodes CAISRLATSDTQYF.